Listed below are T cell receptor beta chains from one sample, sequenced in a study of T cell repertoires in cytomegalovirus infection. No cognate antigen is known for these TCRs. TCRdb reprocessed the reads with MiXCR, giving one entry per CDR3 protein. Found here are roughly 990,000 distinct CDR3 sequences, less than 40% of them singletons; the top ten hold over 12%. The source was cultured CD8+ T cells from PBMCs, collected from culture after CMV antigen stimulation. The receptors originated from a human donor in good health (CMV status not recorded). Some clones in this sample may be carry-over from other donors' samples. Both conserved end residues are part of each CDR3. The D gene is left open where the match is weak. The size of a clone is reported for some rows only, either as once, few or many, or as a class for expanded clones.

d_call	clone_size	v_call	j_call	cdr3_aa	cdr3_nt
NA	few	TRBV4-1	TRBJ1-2	CASSQDVRTAGVLGYTF	TGCGCCAGCAGCCAAGATGTCAGGACAGCCGGAGTCTTGGGCTACACCTTC
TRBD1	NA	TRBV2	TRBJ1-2	CASSEVDREDGYTF	TGTGCCAGCAGTGAAGTTGACAGGGAGGATGGCTACACCTTC
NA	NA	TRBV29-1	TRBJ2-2	CSVEDGARETGELFF	TGCAGCGTTGAAGATGGGGCACGAGAGACCGGGGAGCTGTTTTTT
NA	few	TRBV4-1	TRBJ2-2	CASSQASNTGELFF	TGCGCCAGCAGCCAAGCATCGAACACCGGGGAGCTGTTTTTT
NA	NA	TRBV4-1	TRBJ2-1	CASSQEIADYNEQFF	TGCGCCAGCAGCCAAGAAATAGCGGACTACAATGAGCAGTTCTTC
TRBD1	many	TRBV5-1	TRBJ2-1	CASSLGQGLNEQFF	TGTGCCAGCAGTTTGGGACAGGGGCTGAATGAGCAGTTCTTC
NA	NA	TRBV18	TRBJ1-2	CASSPTQGGRVSNYGYTF	TGTGCCAGCTCACCGACGCAAGGAGGGCGTGTTTCTAACTATGGCTACACCTTC
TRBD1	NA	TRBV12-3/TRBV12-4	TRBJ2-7	CASSSYPGQRAKGEQYF	TGTGCCAGCAGTTCGTACCCGGGACAGAGGGCGAAGGGCGAGCAGTACTTC
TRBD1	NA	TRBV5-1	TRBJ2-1	CASSRGTGAGNEQFF	TGCGCCAGCAGCCGCGGGACAGGGGCGGGCAATGAGCAGTTCTTC
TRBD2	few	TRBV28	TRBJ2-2	CASSFSGIWELFF	TGTGCCAGCAGTTTTAGCGGGATTTGGGAGCTGTTTTTT
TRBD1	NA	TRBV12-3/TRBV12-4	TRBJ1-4	CASSFMIHRQGNPPNEKLFF	TGTGCCAGCAGTTTTATGATCCACCGACAGGGAAACCCGCCTAATGAAAAACTGTTTTTT
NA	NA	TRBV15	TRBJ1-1	CTTSRKTGPNTEAFF	TGTACCACCAGCCGCAAGACAGGACCGAACACTGAAGCTTTCTTT
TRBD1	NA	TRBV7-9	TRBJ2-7	CASSGAGTGGYEQYF	TGTGCCAGCAGCGGAGCCGGGACAGGGGGCTACGAGCAGTACTTC
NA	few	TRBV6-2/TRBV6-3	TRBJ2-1	CASLDSNEQFF	TGTGCCAGCCTCGACTCCAATGAGCAGTTCTTC
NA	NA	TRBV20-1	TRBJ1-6	CSARFIHSYNSPLHF	TGCAGTGCTAGATTCATCCACTCCTATAATTCACCCCTCCACTTT
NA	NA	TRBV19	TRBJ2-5	CASSPKQIWETQYF	TGTGCCAGTAGCCCTAAGCAGATCTGGGAGACCCAGTACTTC
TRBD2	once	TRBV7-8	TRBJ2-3	CASSLRSGGTPSTDTQYF	TGTGCCAGCAGCTTAAGAAGCGGGGGCACACCCTCCACAGATACGCAGTATTTT
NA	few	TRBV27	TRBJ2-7	CASTAIGRGYEQYF	TGTGCCAGCACCGCGATCGGAAGGGGGTACGAGCAGTACTTC
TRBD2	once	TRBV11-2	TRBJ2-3	CASLTSGTGTDTQYF	TGTGCCAGCCTGACTAGCGGAACGGGCACAGATACGCAGTATTTT
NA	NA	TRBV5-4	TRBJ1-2	CASSPHVDSPNYGYTF	TGTGCCAGCAGCCCTCACGTGGACAGCCCTAACTATGGCTACACCTTC
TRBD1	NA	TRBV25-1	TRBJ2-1	CASSEGGTGRSNEQFF	TGTGCCAGCAGTGAAGGCGGGACAGGGCGGTCGAATGAGCAGTTCTTC
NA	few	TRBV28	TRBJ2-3	CASSLEFSRGGDTQYF	TGTGCCAGCAGTTTGGAGTTTTCCAGGGGAGGAGATACGCAGTATTTT
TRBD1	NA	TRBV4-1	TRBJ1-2	CASSQGDRANYGYTF	TGCGCCAGCAGCCAAGGGGACAGAGCTAACTATGGCTACACCTTC
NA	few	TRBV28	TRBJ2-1	CASRPSDGLSYNEQFF	TGTGCCAGCAGACCCTCGGACGGACTTTCCTACAATGAGCAGTTCTTC
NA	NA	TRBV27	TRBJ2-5	CASELGGEETQYF	TGTGCCAGCGAGCTTGGAGGGGAAGAGACCCAGTACTTC